Listed here are 4 T cell receptor beta chains from one sample, sequenced in a study of cytomegalovirus exposure and HLA in healthy donors. 60 Vbeta and 13 Jbeta primers were used in PCR. Assay: immunoSEQ multiplex PCR; the TCRdb copy retains only in-frame clones and omits some. The sample consists of some 81,000 clones, about 69% of them appearing once. Sample: PBMCs. All receptors come from a woman in her thirties or forties in good health and CMV-seropositive.

This clone was seen a handful of times. V gene TRBV6-5 combines with J gene TRBJ1-1, with D possibly TRBD1 on 6 matching bases. This CDR3 has 13 residues. From germline, CDR1 is MNHEY and CDR2 SVGAGI. Trimming removed 8 bases at V and 0 bases at J, with 10 bases between. The CDR3 DNA reads as TGTGCCAGCTTGGGGGACATGAACACTGAAGCTTTCTTT. Translation: CASLGDMNTEAFF.

V is TRBV18 and J is TRBJ1-1, with D tentatively TRBD1 (6 bases). Per the germline V gene, CDR1 is KGHSH and CDR2 is LQKENI. The V end lost 3 bases, the J end lost 3 bases, and 11 bases lay between the germline ends. The CDR3 has 14 amino acids. The DNA for the CDR3 is TGTGCCAGCTCACCGGGCAGGGGTGACACTGAAGCTTTCTTT. Encoded protein: CASSPGRGDTEAFF.

This clone was detected only once. The rearrangement joins TRBV7-3 to TRBJ2-3; D remains ambiguous. CDR3 length: 13 residues. Germline loops: CDR1 SGHTA, CDR2 FQGTGA. V lost 0 bases, J lost 7 bases, and 8 bases lay in between. In DNA, the CDR3 is TGTGCCAGCAGCTTAACCGGAGTAAATACGCAGTATTTT. Translating gives CASSLTGVNTQYF. The full variable domain, completed using reference TRBV7-3 and TRBJ2-3, is GAGVSQTPSNKVTEKGKYVELRCDPISGHTALYWYRQSLGQGPEFLIYFQGTGAADDSGLPNDRFFAVRPEGSVSTLKIQRTERGDSAVYLCASSLTGVNTQYFGPGTRLTVL.

The chain carries TRBV19 and TRBJ1-5; 7 nucleotides align to TRBD1. After removal of 5 bases from V and 4 bases from J, the junction contained 8 bases not matched to a gene. Per germline, CDR1 LNHDA and CDR2 SQIVND (reference sequence). This CDR3 is built from 15 residues. The CDR3 sequence is CASSPGQLPNQPQHF. The CDR3 DNA follows: TGTGCCAGTAGTCCGGGACAGTTACCGAATCAGCCCCAGCATTTT. Looking up the rest from reference TRBV19 and TRBJ1-5 gives the full variable domain: DGGITQSPKYLFRKEGQNVTLSCEQNLNHDAMYWYRQDPGQGLRLIYYSQIVNDFQKGDIAEGYSVSREKKESFPLTVTSAQKNPTAFYLCASSPGQLPNQPQHFGDGTRLSIL.